The T cell receptor beta chain described here comes from a study of shared clonotypes between healthy human individuals. Germline V gene lookup returns CDR1 SEHNR and CDR2 FQNEAQ (reference sequence). V was pared by 5 bases and J by 4 bases, with 4 bases of the junction left unmatched. The CDR3 length is 15 residues. Using immunoSEQ multiplex PCR, the repertoire was profiled, and TCRdb retains in-frame clones only, with some absent. The sample holds about 490,000 clones, more than 75% seen once. This TCR was sampled from a woman between 40 and 50 years old in good health. Some clones in this sample may be carry-over from other donors' samples. Sequencing was done on a sample of PBMCs. The chain recombines TRBV7-9 with TRBJ2-2; TRBD2 agrees at 10 bases. The CDR3 DNA follows: TGTGCCAGCAGCAGTAGCGGGAGGCTCACCGGGGAGCTGTTTTTT. Its translation: CASSSSGRLTGELFF. The variable domain in full, completed from reference TRBV7-9 and TRBJ2-2, reads DTGVSQNPRHKITKRGQNVTFRCDPISEHNRLYWYRQTLGQGPEFLTYFQNEAQLEKSRLLSDRFSAERPKGSFSTLEIQRTEQGDSAMYLCASSSSGRLTGELFFGEGSRLTVL.